The 28 T cell receptor beta chains below come from one sample, sequenced in a study of blood T cell repertoires in COVID-19. The data were produced by immunoSEQ multiplex PCR, yet TCRdb's version contains in-frame clones alone and is incomplete. The sample holds 84,000 or so clones, more than 65% seen once. The sample taken for sequencing was peripheral blood. The receptors shown here come from a man aged 70 or older with COVID-19, enrolled during active disease.

The rearrangement joins TRBV10-3 to TRBJ2-1; D is perhaps TRBD2 (7 bases). V was trimmed by 11 bases and J by 7 bases, leaving 21 bases between them. CDR3 length: 14 amino acids. Germline assignment: CDR1 ENHRY and CDR2 SYGVKD. CDR3: CASTRGADRNEQFF. In nucleotides, the CDR3 is TGTGCCTCCACACGGGGGGCGGATCGGAATGAGCAGTTCTTC.

The chain is built from TRBV4-3 and TRBJ1-1; D is uncertain. Germline V lookup: CDR1 LGHNA, CDR2 YSLEER. The ends were cut back, 6 bases at V and 3 bases at J, with 14 bases in the middle. The length of the CDR3 is 14 residues. The CDR3 DNA reads as TGCGCCAGCAGACCCGGTTGGTCGGACACTGAAGCTTTCTTT. Translating it yields CASRPGWSDTEAFF.

V usage is TRBV6-2 or TRBV6-3 and J usage is TRBJ1-1, with D perhaps TRBD1 (6 bases). CDR1 MNHEY and CDR2 SVGEGT come from the germline V gene. V dropped 4 bases and J dropped 6 bases, with 15 bases sitting between them. The CDR3 consists of 14 residues. In DNA form, the CDR3 reads TGTGCCAGCAGTTTGAGACTCGGACAGTCTGAAGCTTTCTTT. Its protein is CASSLRLGQSEAFF.

V gene TRBV7-2 combines with J gene TRBJ1-2; 8 positions agree with TRBD1. Germline CDR1 SGHTA, CDR2 FQGNSA. This CDR3 has 14 residues. V gave up 5 bases and J gave up 3 bases; unmatched junction bases: 5. CDR3 nucleotides: TGTGCCAGCAGCCGGGGGGACAGGTACTATGGCTACACCTTC. Translated, it gives CASSRGDRYYGYTF. The full variable domain, in which reference TRBV7-2 and TRBJ1-2 provide the parts outside the CDR3, is GAGVSQSPSNKVTEKGKDVELRCDPISGHTALYWYRQSLGQGLEFLIYFQGNSAPDKSGLPSDRFSAERTGGSVSTLTIQRTQQEDSAVYLCASSRGDRYYGYTFGSGTRLTVV.

This sequence joins TRBV3-1 (or the pseudogene TRBV3-2) and TRBJ2-3; D is undetermined. Trimming pared 4 bases from V and 5 bases from J, leaving 13 bases between. The CDR3 loop spans 14 amino acids. Germline V gene lookup returns CDR1 LGHDT and CDR2 YNNKEL (reference sequence). The CDR3 protein is CASSPLVGGDTQYF. As DNA, the CDR3 is TGTGCCAGCAGCCCCCTGGTTGGCGGAGATACGCAGTATTTT.

The chain links TRBV6-4 to TRBJ2-1, with 7 bases aligning to TRBD2. This CDR3 is 13 amino acids long. V gave up 5 bases and J gave up 8 bases; unmatched junction bases: 6. In germline, CDR1 is MRHNA, CDR2 SNTAGT. CDR3 bases: TGTGCCAGCAGTTCCTCGGCGGGGGATGAGCAGTTCTTC. Translating it yields CASSSSAGDEQFF.

This clone has only a few counts. This chain links TRBV10-2 with TRBJ2-7, with D tentatively TRBD2 (5 bases). Trimming cost V 6 bases and J 4 bases, with 16 bases left between them. From germline, CDR1 is WSHSY and CDR2 SAAADI. This CDR3 contains 14 residues. CDR3: CASSDQRGVYEQYF. CDR3 DNA sequence: TGCGCCAGCAGCGACCAACGGGGAGTTTACGAGCAGTACTTC.

In this sample, this clone turned up once. J is TRBJ2-1 and V is TRBV6-2 or TRBV6-3, with D unclear. The V end lost 5 bases, the J end lost 10 bases, and 21 bases lay between the germline ends. This CDR3 has 15 residues. CDR1 MNHEY and CDR2 SVGEGT come from the germline V gene. CDR3 amino acids: CASSIHHRVVSEQFF. The DNA of the CDR3 is TGTGCCAGCAGTATACACCATCGGGTAGTTAGCGAGCAGTTCTTC.

As to this clone: This CDR3 is also generated by other DNA sequences in the sample. The V gene is TRBV10-2, the J gene TRBJ1-1; D might be TRBD1 (5 bases). From germline, CDR1 is WSHSY and CDR2 SAAADI. With 0 bases removed from V and 6 bases from J, the gap between germline ends came to 8 bases. This CDR3 is 13 amino acids long. The chain's CDR3 is CASSESAGAEAFF. CDR3 nucleotide sequence: TGCGCCAGCAGTGAGTCTGCGGGGGCTGAAGCTTTCTTT.

V is TRBV29-1 and J is TRBJ1-1; D call uncertain. In germline, CDR1 is SQVTM, CDR2 ANQGSEA. This CDR3 is built from 13 residues. Trimming took off 0 bases at V and 4 bases at J, with 9 bases between the two ends. In DNA, the CDR3 is TGCAGCGTTGAAGACGGCGGGAGCACTGAAGCTTTCTTT. This sequence encodes CSVEDGGSTEAFF.

V is TRBV2 and J is TRBJ1-4; 7 positions agree with TRBD1. Trimming cost V 3 bases and J 7 bases; bases outside gene matches: 8. Germline-derived CDR1 and CDR2 are SNHLY and FYNNEI. This CDR3 spans 15 amino acids. CDR3 sequence (DNA): TGTGCCAGCAGTGACCGGGGCTCAGGGGGTGAAAAACTGTTTTTT. The encoded protein is CASSDRGSGGEKLFF. Using reference TRBV2 and TRBJ1-4 for the parts outside the CDR3, the full variable domain is EPEVTQTPSHQVTQMGQEVILRCVPISNHLYFYWYRQILGQKVEFLVSFYNNEISEKSEIFDDQFSVERPDGSNFTLKIRSTKLEDSAMYFCASSDRGSGGEKLFFGSGTQLSVL.

This clone came up a few times. This chain uses TRBV4-3 with TRBJ2-5; 10 nucleotides match TRBD2. Trimming cost V 4 bases and J 3 bases; bases outside gene matches: 5. Germline CDR1 and CDR2: LGHNA and YSLEER. This CDR3 is built from 15 residues. The CDR3 loop reads CASSPGLAMEETQYF. The DNA for the CDR3 is TGCGCCAGCAGCCCGGGACTAGCGATGGAAGAGACCCAGTACTTC.

The chain is built from TRBV4-1 and TRBJ1-1; 12 bases line up with TRBD1. In germline, CDR1 is MGHRA, CDR2 YSYEKL. This CDR3 contains 15 residues. V was pared by 3 bases and J by 4 bases, with 3 bases of the junction left unmatched. CDR3 DNA sequence: TGCGCCAGCAGCCAGGGACAGGGGGCCCCCACTGAAGCTTTCTTT. This encodes CASSQGQGAPTEAFF.

The chain combines TRBV9 with TRBJ2-3; D perhaps matches TRBD1 (6 bases). The CDR3 runs to 15 residues. CDR1 and CDR2 from the germline V gene are SGDLS and YYNGEE. Trimming cost V 4 bases and J 0 bases, with 12 bases left between them. The CDR3 region has the DNA TGTGCCAGCAGCTCCCGACAGGCCAGCACAGATACGCAGTATTTT. Translating it yields CASSSRQASTDTQYF.

The chain links TRBV9 to TRBJ2-2; TRBD1 aligns across 11 bases. The CDR3 spans 16 residues. Trimming at V came to 0 bases and at J to 4 bases, leaving 2 bases not matched to a gene. Germline lookup yields CDR1 SGDLS and CDR2 YYNGEE. The CDR3 protein is CASSVVDRGLTGELFF. The DNA for the CDR3 is TGTGCCAGCAGCGTAGTGGACAGGGGGCTCACCGGGGAGCTGTTTTTT.

The CDR3 loop reads CASSWNGDYGYTF. In nucleotides, the CDR3 is TGTGCCAGCAGCTGGAACGGAGACTATGGCTACACCTTC. V and J are TRBV12-3 or TRBV12-4 and TRBJ1-2; unclear D gene. V dropped 6 bases and J dropped 3 bases, with 11 bases sitting between them. CDR3 length: 13 amino acids.

The chain is built from TRBV19 and TRBJ2-1; TRBD2 is a possible D gene (6 bases). This CDR3 comprises 15 residues. Trimming cost V 5 bases and J 8 bases, with 19 bases left between them. Germline CDR1 reads LNHDA; CDR2 reads SQIVND (reference sequence). This CDR3 reads CASSSRLVGSDEQFF. CDR3 in DNA: TGTGCCAGTAGTTCAAGACTAGTCGGGTCCGATGAGCAGTTCTTC.

This chain uses TRBV6-5 with TRBJ1-2; D might be TRBD1 (6 bases). The CDR3 contains 16 residues. The V gene's germline CDR1 is MNHEY and CDR2 SVGAGI. V was shortened by 1 base and J by 4 bases, with 16 bases between the two germline ends. CDR3 bases: TGTGCCAGCAGTTACTATGGCAGGGGTACTGGCTATGGCTACACCTTC. Translating gives CASSYYGRGTGYGYTF.

This rearrangement joins TRBV28 to TRBJ1-5; 7 nucleotides agree with TRBD1. CDR1 and CDR2 from the germline V gene are MDHEN and SYDVKM. J lost 5 bases, V lost 3 bases, and 7 bases had no gene match. The CDR3 is 15 amino acids. The CDR3 here is CASSLDPGGDQPQHF. CDR3 DNA: TGTGCCAGCAGTTTGGACCCAGGGGGAGATCAGCCCCAGCATTTT.

The chain uses TRBV27 and TRBJ2-1; 10 nucleotides match TRBD1. The germline CDR1 and CDR2 sequences are MNHEY and SMNVEV (reference sequence). The CDR3 runs 14 residues. The junction had 4 bases not matched to a gene; V was cut back by 9 bases and J by 2 bases. The CDR3 loop is CASSDRGPYNEQFF. Written as DNA, the CDR3 is TGTGCCAGTTCCGACAGGGGGCCCTACAATGAGCAGTTCTTC.

The genes are TRBV5-1 and TRBJ2-5, with D unclear. This CDR3 region has 14 residues. Trimming left V 0 bases short and J 0 bases short, with 6 bases between. Germline assignment: CDR1 SGHRS and CDR2 YFSETQ. The CDR3 nucleotides are TGCGCCAGCAGCTTGGGACAAAACCAAGAGACCCAGTACTTC. It yields the protein CASSLGQNQETQYF.

This clone occurred once. V usage is TRBV28 and J usage is TRBJ1-1, with D possibly being TRBD1 (5 bases). Deletions cut 6 bases from V and 4 bases from J, with 12 bases between. Germline lookup yields CDR1 MDHEN and CDR2 SYDVKM. The CDR3 sequence is 13 residues long. CDR3 nucleotide sequence: TGTGCCAGCAGAGGGAGGGGAGGCACTGAAGCTTTCTTT. Encoded protein: CASRGRGGTEAFF.

V gene TRBV6-5 combines with J gene TRBJ2-7; weak D call: TRBD1 (8 bases). Germline-derived CDR1 and CDR2 are MNHEY and SVGAGI. With 0 bases removed from V and 7 bases from J, the gap between germline ends came to 13 bases. The CDR3 has 14 residues. The CDR3 sequence is CASSYSRGDREQYF. Here the CDR3 DNA reads TGTGCCAGCAGTTACTCTCGGGGGGACAGGGAGCAGTACTTC.

This clone was observed a single time. The DNA for the CDR3 is TGTGCCAGCAGCTTAGACCGGGTTGGGGAGACCCAGTACTTC. This sequence encodes CASSLDRVGETQYF. The chain joins TRBV11-2 to TRBJ2-5; D not certain. Trimming took 0 bases from V and 5 from J, leaving 10 bases between them. The CDR3 sequence is 14 residues long. The germline gives CDR1 SGHAT, CDR2 FQNNGV.

V is TRBV6-2 or TRBV6-3 and J is TRBJ1-2; 8 bases match TRBD1. The V and J ends lost 2 bases and 8 bases, in that order; junction bases with no gene match: 10. CDR1 MNHEY and CDR2 SVGEGT come from the germline V gene. CDR3 size: 15 residues. CDR3 nucleotides: TGTGCCAGCAGTTACCGGGGTTCAGGGGGCAGAGGCTACACCTTC. Translated: CASSYRGSGGRGYTF.

V gene TRBV6-5 combines with J gene TRBJ2-2; possible D gene TRBD2, 5 bases. Germline-derived CDR1 and CDR2 are MNHEY and SVGAGI. Trimming left V 5 bases short and J 2 bases short, with 12 bases between. The CDR3 is 15 amino acids. The CDR3 reads CASSLSRTNTGELFF. DNA of the CDR3: TGTGCCAGCAGTCTGTCGCGGACTAACACCGGGGAGCTGTTTTTT.

This rearrangement joins TRBV28 to TRBJ2-5, with 11 bases identical to TRBD2. The CDR3 contains 19 residues. CDR1 MDHEN and CDR2 SYDVKM come from the germline V gene. Germline trimming cut 4 bases from V and 5 bases from J; bases unmatched to any gene: 18. The CDR3 DNA follows: TGTGCCAGCAGTTCTCTCGGCCTACTAGCGGGAGAGACTACGGAGACCCAGTACTTC. It encodes CASSSLGLLAGETTETQYF.

The J gene is TRBJ2-7, the V gene TRBV3-1 (or the pseudogene TRBV3-2), with a weak D call TRBD2 (6 bases). Germline CDR1 and CDR2: LGHDT and YNNKEL (reference sequence). The CDR3 runs to 15 residues. Trimming shortened V by 3 bases and J by 4 bases, and 16 bases separated the two germline ends. CDR3 in amino acids: CASSHGSGGRYEQYF. The DNA of the CDR3 is TGTGCCAGCAGCCACGGGAGTGGGGGACGGTACGAGCAGTACTTC.